The sequence of this T cell receptor (beta chain) was determined in a study of T cell responses to AZD1222 COVID-19 vaccine. Study-level information: The study pooled second doses at about 4 or about 12 weeks. Points from the study as a whole: Among vaccine-associated CD4 TCRs, coverage spanned spike, with dominance at 160-218 and 743-854. As reported, nearly half of all spike-specific TCRs target variant regions that are unmutated. Repertoires were obtained only post-peak T cell response.

Profiling relied on immunoSEQ multiplex PCR, and the TCRdb table lists in-frame clones only, not all of them. The table has around 100,000 clones, approximately 90% seen once. Worth noting for this clone: The antigen remains undetermined.

J was trimmed by 5 bases and V by 5 bases; bases with no gene match: 12. There are 16 residues in the CDR3. CDR1 is MDHEN and CDR2 is SYDVKM in the germline V gene. This TCR was sampled from an adult in good health. The material sequenced was peripheral blood, taken on day 0 of AZD1222 vaccination. The rearrangement joins TRBV28 to TRBJ2-1; TRBD1 agrees at 7 bases. The CDR3 sequence is CASSQPPLGQDNEQFF. For the CDR3, the DNA is TGTGCCAGCAGTCAGCCCCCCCTAGGACAGGACAATGAGCAGTTCTTC. The variable domain in full, completed from reference TRBV28 and TRBJ2-1, reads DVKVTQSSRYLVKRTGEKVFLECVQDMDHENMFWYRQDPGLGLRLIYFSYDVKMKEKGDIPEGYSVSREKKERFSLILESASTNQTSMYLCASSQPPLGQDNEQFFGPGTRLTVL.